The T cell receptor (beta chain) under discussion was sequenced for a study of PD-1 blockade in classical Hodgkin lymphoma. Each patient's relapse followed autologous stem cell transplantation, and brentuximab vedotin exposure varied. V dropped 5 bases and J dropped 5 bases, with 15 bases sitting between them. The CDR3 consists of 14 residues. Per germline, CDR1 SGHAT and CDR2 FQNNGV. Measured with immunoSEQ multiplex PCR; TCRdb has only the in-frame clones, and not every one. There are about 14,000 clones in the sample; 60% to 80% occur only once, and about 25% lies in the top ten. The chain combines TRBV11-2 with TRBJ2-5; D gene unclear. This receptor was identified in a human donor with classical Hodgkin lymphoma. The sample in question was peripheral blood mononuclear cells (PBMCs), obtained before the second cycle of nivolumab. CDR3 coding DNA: TGTGCCAGCAGCGTCGGACGGTCCCGGGAGACCCAGTACTTC. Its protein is CASSVGRSRETQYF.